This T cell receptor beta chain was recorded in a study of T cell repertoires in cytomegalovirus infection (dated by TCRdb to about 2019). Some background on the complete study: The peptide stimulations were aimed at well-studied HLA-B-restricted epitopes as well as recently identified HLA-C-restricted CMV epitopes, whose presentation resists viral immunomodulation. Donor HLA type was relevant to the analysis, because carriage of CMV infection together with the matching HLA type was indicated by public TCR beta signatures.

The run used an Illumina HiSeq 1500. Using fastp at Q25 and MiXCR, TCRdb reprocessed the public reads and kept productive beta chains. Rows are unified per CDR3 protein, each entry keeping the most common DNA and genes. Across this sample there are approximately 280,000 distinct CDR3 sequences, with roughly 21% seen only once. Of the sample, roughly 19% is held by the ten largest clones. This clonotype was counted at least ten times. What this receptor recognizes is not known. Base qualities are not recorded, but no much larger clone differs from it by a single base. Taken with the paper, the label for treatment or condition translates to: in vitro stimulation with specific CMV peptide epitopes to enrich CMV-specific T cells. From a lookup of the germline V gene (reference sequence), CDR1 and CDR2 are SEHNR and FQNEAQ. Reading from cysteine to phenylalanine, the CDR3 counts 15 amino acids. Only the CDR3 part of the read is kept: 45 bases, read in frame from the first base. At the junction V is shortened by 5 bases and J by 0 bases; bases outside the gene matches: 6.

The investigation overall reported the following: The ex vivo response was dominated by HLA-C-restricted CMV-specific TCR beta clonotypes, which also provided the single most frequent clonotype in two of eight donors. In both this cohort and an independent roughly 400-donor cohort, the cumulative frequency of public TCR beta family members distinguished carriers of CMV infection plus the relevant HLA type.

The TCR comes from a human donor in good health (CMV status not recorded). Some clones in this sample may be carry-over from other donors' samples. The chain employs TRBV7-9 and TRBJ2-5; 7 central nucleotides agree with TRBD1. The starting material was cultured PBMCs, obtained from culture after CMV antigen stimulation. The CDR3 in this case is CASSRGQSYQETQYF. The bases are TGTGCCAGCAGCCGGGGACAGTCGTACCAAGAGACCCAGTACTTC.